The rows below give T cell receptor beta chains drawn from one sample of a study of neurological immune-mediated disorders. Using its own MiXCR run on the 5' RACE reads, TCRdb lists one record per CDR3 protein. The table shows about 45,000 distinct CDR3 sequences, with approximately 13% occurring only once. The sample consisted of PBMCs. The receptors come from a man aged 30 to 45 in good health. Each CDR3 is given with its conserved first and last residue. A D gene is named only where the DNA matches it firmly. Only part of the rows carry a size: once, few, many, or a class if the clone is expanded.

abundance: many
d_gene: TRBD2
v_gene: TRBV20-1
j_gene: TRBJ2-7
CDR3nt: TGCAGTCCTGGCGGGAGGGCCTACGAGCAGTACTTC
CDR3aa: CSPGGRAYEQYF

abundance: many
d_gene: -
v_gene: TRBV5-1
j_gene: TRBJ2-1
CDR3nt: TGCGCCAGCAGGACGACTGGACTATCCTACAATGAGCAGTTCTTC
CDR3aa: CASRTTGLSYNEQFF

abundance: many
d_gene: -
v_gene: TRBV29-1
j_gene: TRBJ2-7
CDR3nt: TGCAGCGTTGACACTCGGGGTGGGCAGTACTTC
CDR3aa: CSVDTRGGQYF

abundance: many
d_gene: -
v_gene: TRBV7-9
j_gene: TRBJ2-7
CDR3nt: TGTGCCAGCAGCTACCCGGGGGTCTCCTACGAGCAGTACTTC
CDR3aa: CASSYPGVSYEQYF

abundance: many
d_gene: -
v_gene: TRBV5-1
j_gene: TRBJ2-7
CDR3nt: TGCGCCAGCAGCTGGGACGGGTACGAGCAGTACTTC
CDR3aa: CASSWDGYEQYF

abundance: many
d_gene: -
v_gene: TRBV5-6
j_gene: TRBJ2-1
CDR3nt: TGTGCCAGCAGCTTGGTAGATGAGCAGTTCTTC
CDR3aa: CASSLVDEQFF

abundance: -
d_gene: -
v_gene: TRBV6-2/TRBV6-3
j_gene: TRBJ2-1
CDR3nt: TGTGCCAGCAGTTACGGGGCAGACTCCTACAATGAGCAGTTCTTC
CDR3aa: CASSYGADSYNEQFF

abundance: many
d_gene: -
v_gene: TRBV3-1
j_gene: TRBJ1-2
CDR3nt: TGTGCCAGCAGCCAAGAACGAGACAGCTATGGCTACACCTTC
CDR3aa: CASSQERDSYGYTF

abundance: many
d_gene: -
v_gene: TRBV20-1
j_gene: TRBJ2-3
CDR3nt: TGCAGTGAAAGGGGCTTAGCGGAGCGCACAGATACGCAGTATTTT
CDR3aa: CSERGLAERTDTQYF

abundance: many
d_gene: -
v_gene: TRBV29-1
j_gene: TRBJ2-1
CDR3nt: TGCAGCGTTGGAGCCGGGTACAATGAGCAGTTCTTC
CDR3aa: CSVGAGYNEQFF

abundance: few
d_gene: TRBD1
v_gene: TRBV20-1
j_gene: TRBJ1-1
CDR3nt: TGCAGTGCTAGAACTGCTACAGGGGGCAGGAACACTGAAGCTTTCTTT
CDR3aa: CSARTATGGRNTEAFF

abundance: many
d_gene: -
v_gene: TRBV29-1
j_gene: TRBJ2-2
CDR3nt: TGCAGCGTTTCTCAGGGGACGAACACCGGGGAGCTGTTTTTT
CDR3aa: CSVSQGTNTGELFF

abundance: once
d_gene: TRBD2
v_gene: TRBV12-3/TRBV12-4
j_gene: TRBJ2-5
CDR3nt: TGTGCCAGCAGACTAGCGGGGCAGGAGACCCAGTACTTC
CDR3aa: CASRLAGQETQYF

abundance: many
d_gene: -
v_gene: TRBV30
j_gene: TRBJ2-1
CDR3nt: TGTGCCTGGATGCCCTCTAGAGGGAGGATCAATGAGCAGTTCTTC
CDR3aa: CAWMPSRGRINEQFF

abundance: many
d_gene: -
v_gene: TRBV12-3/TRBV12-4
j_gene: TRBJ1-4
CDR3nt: TGTGCCAGCTCCGGGGGATTCGATGAAAAACTGTTTTTT
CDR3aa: CASSGGFDEKLFF

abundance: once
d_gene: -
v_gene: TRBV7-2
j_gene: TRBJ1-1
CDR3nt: TGTGCCAGCAGCTTACTAATATCGAACAGATGGGCTTTCTTT
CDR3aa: CASSLLISNRWAFF

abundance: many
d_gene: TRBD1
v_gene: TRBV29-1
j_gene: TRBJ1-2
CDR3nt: TGCAGCGTGGAGACAGGGGCGAACTATGGCTACACCTTC
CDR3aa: CSVETGANYGYTF

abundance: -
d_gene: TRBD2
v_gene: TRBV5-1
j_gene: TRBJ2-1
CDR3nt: TGCGCCAGCAGCTCCGCCGGGAGCGGGGAAAAGCAGTTCTTC
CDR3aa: CASSSAGSGEKQFF

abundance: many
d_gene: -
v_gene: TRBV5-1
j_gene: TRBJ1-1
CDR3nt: TGCGCCAGCAGCACTCCGGGCCGAGGTGAAGCTTTCTTT
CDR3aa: CASSTPGRGEAFF

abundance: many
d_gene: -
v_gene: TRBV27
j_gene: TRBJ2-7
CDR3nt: TGTGCCAGCAGTTTATTGGGTCCCCCCTACGAGCAGTACTTC
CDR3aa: CASSLLGPPYEQYF

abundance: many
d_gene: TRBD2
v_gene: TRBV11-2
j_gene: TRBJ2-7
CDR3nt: TGTGCCAGCAGCTTCCTGACTAGCGGGTTGCTCGAGCAGTACTTC
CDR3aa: CASSFLTSGLLEQYF

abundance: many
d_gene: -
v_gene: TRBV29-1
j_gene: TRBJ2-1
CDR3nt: TGCAGCGTTGGGGGGGGCGGGGACAATGAGCAGTTCTTC
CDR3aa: CSVGGGGDNEQFF

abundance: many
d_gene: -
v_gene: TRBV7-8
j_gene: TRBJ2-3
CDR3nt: TGTGCCAGCAGCTTAACGAGTGTGGGGAGCACAGATACGCAGTATTTT
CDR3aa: CASSLTSVGSTDTQYF

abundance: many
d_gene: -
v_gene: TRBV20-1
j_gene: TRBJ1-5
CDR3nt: TGCAGTGCTAGCAATCAGCCCCAGCATTTT
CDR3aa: CSASNQPQHF

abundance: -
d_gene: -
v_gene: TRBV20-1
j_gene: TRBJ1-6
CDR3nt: TGCAGTGCTAGAGTGATAGATAATTCACCCCTCCACTTT
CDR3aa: CSARVIDNSPLHF

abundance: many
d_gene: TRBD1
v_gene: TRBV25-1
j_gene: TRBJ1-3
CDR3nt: TGTGCCAGCAGTGATTCCCCGGGAGGGGGCTTTGGAAACACCATATATTTT
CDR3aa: CASSDSPGGGFGNTIYF

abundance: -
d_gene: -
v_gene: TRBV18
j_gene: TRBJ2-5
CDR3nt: TGTGTCAGCTCACCTCAAGAGACCCAGTACTTC
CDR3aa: CVSSPQETQYF

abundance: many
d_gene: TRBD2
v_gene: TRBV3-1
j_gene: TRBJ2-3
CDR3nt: TGTGCCAGCAGCCAAGAAGTCGCTAGCGGGAGGTGGATCACAGATACGCAGTATTTT
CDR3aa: CASSQEVASGRWITDTQYF

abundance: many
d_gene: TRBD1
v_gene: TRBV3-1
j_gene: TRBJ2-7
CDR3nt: TGTGCCAGCAGCCAAGGTAACAGGGGGCTAAACGAGCAGTACTTC
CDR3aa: CASSQGNRGLNEQYF

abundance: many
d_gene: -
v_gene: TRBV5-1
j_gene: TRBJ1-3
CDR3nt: TGCGCCAGCAGCTTGGCAGGAGCCTCTGGAAACACCATATATTTT
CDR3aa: CASSLAGASGNTIYF

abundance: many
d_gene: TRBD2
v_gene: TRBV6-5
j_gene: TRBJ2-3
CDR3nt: TGTGCCAGCAGTCCAGCGGGAGTTCCCGATACGCAGTATTTT
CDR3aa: CASSPAGVPDTQYF

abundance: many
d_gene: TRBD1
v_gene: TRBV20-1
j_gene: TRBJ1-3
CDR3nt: TGCAGTGCCGTTGACAGGGGGCCTGGAAACACCATATATTTT
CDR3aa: CSAVDRGPGNTIYF

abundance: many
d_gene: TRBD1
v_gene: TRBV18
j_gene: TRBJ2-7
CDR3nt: TGTGCCAGCTCATCGGGACAGTACTACGAGCAGTACTTC
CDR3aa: CASSSGQYYEQYF

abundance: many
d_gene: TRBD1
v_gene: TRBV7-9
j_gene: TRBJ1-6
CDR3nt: TGTGCCAGCAGCTTACAGGGGGTATCACCCCTCCACTTT
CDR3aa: CASSLQGVSPLHF

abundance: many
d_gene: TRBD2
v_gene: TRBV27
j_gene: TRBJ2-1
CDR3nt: TGTGCCAGCTCGGGACTAGCGGGAGGACCCTCCTCCTACAATGAGCAGTTCTTC
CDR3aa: CASSGLAGGPSSYNEQFF

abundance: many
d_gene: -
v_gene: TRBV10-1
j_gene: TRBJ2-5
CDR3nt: TGCGCCAGCAGTGAGGCAGCGGGTGCCCAAGAGACCCAGTACTTC
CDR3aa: CASSEAAGAQETQYF

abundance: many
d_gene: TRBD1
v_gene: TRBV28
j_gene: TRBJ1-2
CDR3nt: TGTGCCAGCAGTTTAAGCGGGACAGGGTGGTATGGCTACACCTTC
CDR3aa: CASSLSGTGWYGYTF

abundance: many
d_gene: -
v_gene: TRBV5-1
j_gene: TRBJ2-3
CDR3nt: TGCGCCAGCAGCTTCTCGGACTCCACAGATACGCAGTATTTT
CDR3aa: CASSFSDSTDTQYF

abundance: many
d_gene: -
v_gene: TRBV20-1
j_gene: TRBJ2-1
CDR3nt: TGCAGTGCTAGCTCATACAATGAGCAGTTCTTC
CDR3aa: CSASSYNEQFF

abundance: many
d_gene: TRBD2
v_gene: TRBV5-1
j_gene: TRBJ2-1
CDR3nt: TGCGCCAGCAGCTTGAGGGCTAGCGGGGTTTACAATGAGCAGTTCTTC
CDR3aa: CASSLRASGVYNEQFF

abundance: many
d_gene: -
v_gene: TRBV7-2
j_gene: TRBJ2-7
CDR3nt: TGTGCCAGCAGCTTAGACAGGGGAGGGGTCGGCGAGCAGTACTTC
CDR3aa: CASSLDRGGVGEQYF

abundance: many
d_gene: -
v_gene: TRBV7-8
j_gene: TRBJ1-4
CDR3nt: TGTGCCTCTTGGGAGGCAACTAATGAAAAACTGTTTTTT
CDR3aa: CASWEATNEKLFF

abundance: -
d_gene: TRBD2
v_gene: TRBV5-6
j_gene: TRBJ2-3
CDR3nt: TGTGCCAGCAGCTCCGGGACTAGCCCTTACACAGATACGCAGTATTTT
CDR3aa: CASSSGTSPYTDTQYF

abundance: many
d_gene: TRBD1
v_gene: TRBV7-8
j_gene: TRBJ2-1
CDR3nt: TGTGCCAGCAGCACCCGGACAGGGAACAATGAGCAGTTCTTC
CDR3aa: CASSTRTGNNEQFF

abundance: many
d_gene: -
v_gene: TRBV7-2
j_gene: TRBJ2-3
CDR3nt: TGTGCCAGCAGCTTAGTATCTAGCGACTGGGCAGATACGCAGTATTTT
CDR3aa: CASSLVSSDWADTQYF

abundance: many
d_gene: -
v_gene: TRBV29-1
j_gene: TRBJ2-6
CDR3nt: TGCAGCGTCACGACAGGAGCTGGGGCCAACGTCCTGACTTTC
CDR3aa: CSVTTGAGANVLTF

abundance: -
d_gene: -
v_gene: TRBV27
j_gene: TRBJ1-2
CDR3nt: TGTGCCAGCAGTCGCTCAGGGGACCCCTATGGCTACACCTTC
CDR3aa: CASSRSGDPYGYTF

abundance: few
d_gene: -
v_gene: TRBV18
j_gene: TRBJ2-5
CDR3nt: TGTGCCAGCTCACCAGGACAGTACCAAGAGACCCAGTACTTC
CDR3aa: CASSPGQYQETQYF

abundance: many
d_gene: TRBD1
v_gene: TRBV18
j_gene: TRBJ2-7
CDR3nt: TGTGCCAGCTCACCACTAATACCGGGACAGGGGGCCTACGAGCAGTACTTC
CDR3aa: CASSPLIPGQGAYEQYF

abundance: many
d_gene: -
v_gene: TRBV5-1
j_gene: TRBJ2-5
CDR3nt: TGCGCCAGCAGCTTGGCGGGGGTGGGGCAAGAGACCCAGTACTTC
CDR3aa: CASSLAGVGQETQYF

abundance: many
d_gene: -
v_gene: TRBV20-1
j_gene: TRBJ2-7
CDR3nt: TGCAGTGCTGCAGGACTGAGTCTCGAGCAGTACTTC
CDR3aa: CSAAGLSLEQYF

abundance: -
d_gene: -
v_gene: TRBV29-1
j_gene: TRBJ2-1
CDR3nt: TGCAGCGTCGAGTGGGTAGTTCAGTTCTTC
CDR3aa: CSVEWVVQFF

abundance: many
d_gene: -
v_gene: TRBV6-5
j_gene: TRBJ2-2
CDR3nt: TGTGCCAGCAGTCACAGGGGAGGGGGCACCGGGGAGCTGTTTTTT
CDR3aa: CASSHRGGGTGELFF

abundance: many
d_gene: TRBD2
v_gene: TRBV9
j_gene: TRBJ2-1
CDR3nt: TGTGCCAGCAGCGTTTATAGCGGGAGTGTAGACAATGAGCAGTTCTTC
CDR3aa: CASSVYSGSVDNEQFF

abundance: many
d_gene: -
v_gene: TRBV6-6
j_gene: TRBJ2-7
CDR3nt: TGTGCCAGCACTGGCAGCTCCTACGAGCAGTACTTC
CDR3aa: CASTGSSYEQYF